The rows below give T cell receptor beta chains drawn from one sample of a study of T cell changes during pregnancy in multiple sclerosis. Data came from immunoSEQ multiplex PCR; TCRdb stores just in-frame clones and leaves some out. In the table there are under 70,000 clones, 92% of which are singletons. The sample consisted of CD4+ T cells from peripheral blood mononuclear cells, taken after pregnancy. All receptors derive from a female donor with multiple sclerosis, enrolled in a pregnancy study. CDR3s include the opening cysteine and the closing phenylalanine or tryptophan. The order of the fields is V gene, clone size, D gene, J gene, CDR3 protein, CDR3 DNA. D genes are given only for firm matches. Clone size is stated in some rows and not others, as once, few, many or a class when expanded.

TRBV2	NA	NA	TRBJ1-2	CASTLGAATNYGYTF	TGTGCCAGCACCCTGGGGGCAGCCACAAACTATGGCTACACCTTC
TRBV27	NA	TRBD2	TRBJ2-1	CASSFPLAGGNREQFF	TGTGCCAGCAGTTTCCCACTAGCGGGAGGGAATCGCGAGCAGTTCTTC
TRBV7-9	NA	NA	TRBJ1-1	CASRTVRDTNTEAFF	TGTGCCAGCAGGACGGTCAGGGATACGAACACTGAAGCTTTCTTT
TRBV25-1	NA	NA	TRBJ1-1	CASSPWGGNSEAFF	TGTGCCAGCAGTCCCTGGGGGGGGAACTCTGAAGCTTTCTTT
TRBV10-3	once	NA	TRBJ2-5	CAISVGDSQETQYF	TGTGCCATCAGTGTTGGGGACTCCCAAGAGACCCAGTACTTC
TRBV6-1	NA	NA	TRBJ2-7	CASTTGQGTYEQYF	TGTGCCAGCACCACGGGGCAGGGGACCTACGAGCAGTACTTC
TRBV6-6	NA	NA	TRBJ2-7	CASSSPEGSYEQYF	TGTGCCAGCAGTTCACCGGAGGGGTCCTACGAGCAGTACTTC
TRBV19	once	NA	TRBJ2-2	CASKTQVTGELFF	TGTGCCAGTAAGACCCAGGTCACCGGGGAGCTGTTTTTT
TRBV28	NA	NA	TRBJ2-1	CASRLGGIGYNEQFF	TGTGCCAGCAGACTTGGCGGGATAGGGTACAATGAGCAGTTCTTC
TRBV4-2	NA	NA	TRBJ1-1	CASSQYVGTANTEAFF	TGTGCCAGCAGCCAATACGTCGGTACAGCGAACACTGAAGCTTTCTTT
TRBV5-4	NA	NA	TRBJ2-5	CASSPYQETQYF	TGTGCCAGCAGCCCGTACCAAGAGACCCAGTACTTC
TRBV5-1	NA	TRBD1	TRBJ2-2	CASSLVAGGTGELFF	TGCGCCAGCAGCTTGGTAGCAGGGGGCACCGGGGAGCTGTTTTTT
TRBV5-1	NA	TRBD1	TRBJ2-3	CASSLEGQGAADTQYF	TGCGCCAGCAGCTTGGAGGGACAGGGGGCCGCAGATACGCAGTATTTT
TRBV4-2	NA	TRBD2	TRBJ2-2	CASSQDLGTSGATGELFF	TGTGCCAGCAGCCAAGATTTAGGGACTAGCGGGGCCACCGGGGAGCTGTTTTTT
TRBV4-1	NA	NA	TRBJ2-1	CASSQDGSLILSNEQFF	TGCGCCAGCAGCCAAGACGGGTCACTGATTCTATCCAATGAGCAGTTCTTC
TRBV19	NA	NA	TRBJ2-7	CASSMGEGLPVHEQYF	TGTGCCAGTAGTATGGGCGAGGGCCTCCCAGTGCACGAGCAGTACTTC
TRBV28	NA	TRBD2	TRBJ2-7	CASSLWGGTSGSYEQYF	TGTGCCAGCAGTTTATGGGGCGGGACTAGCGGATCCTACGAGCAGTACTTC
TRBV27	NA	TRBD2	TRBJ2-1	CASSPSGTPTSGRLEQFF	TGTGCCAGCAGCCCCTCCGGGACACCGACTAGCGGGAGGCTTGAGCAGTTCTTC
TRBV21-1	NA	NA	TRBJ2-1	CASTRVGAEQFF	TGTGCCAGCACCAGAGTCGGAGCGGAGCAGTTCTTC
TRBV19	NA	NA	TRBJ2-7	CASSRRRDSYEQYF	TGTGCCAGCTCCCGCCGGCGGGATTCCTACGAGCAGTACTTC
TRBV15	NA	TRBD1	TRBJ1-2	CATSSYRGNGYTF	TGTGCCACCAGCAGTTACAGGGGGAACGGCTACACCTTC
TRBV18	NA	NA	TRBJ2-7	CASSRREPPGEQYF	TGTGCCAGCTCACGCCGGGAGCCTCCTGGGGAGCAGTACTTC
TRBV18	NA	NA	TRBJ1-4	CASSPSISTNEKLFF	TGTGCCAGCTCACCTTCTATTTCAACTAATGAAAAACTGTTTTTT
TRBV6-1	NA	TRBD1	TRBJ1-2	CASSSGTVHYGYTF	TGTGCCAGCAGTTCAGGGACAGTCCACTATGGCTACACCTTC
TRBV7-9	NA	NA	TRBJ2-7	CASSYPKGGGSFYEQYF	TGTGCCAGCAGCTACCCCAAAGGGGGGGGGTCATTCTACGAGCAGTACTTC
TRBV29-1	NA	NA	TRBJ1-1	CSVGPRGPFTEAFF	TGCAGCGTTGGGCCCAGGGGCCCCTTCACTGAAGCTTTCTTT
TRBV11-2	NA	NA	TRBJ1-2	CASSQSGFYGYTF	TGTGCCAGCAGCCAATCCGGGTTTTATGGCTACACCTTC
TRBV5-6	NA	TRBD2	TRBJ2-7	CASSLAPGGNYEQYF	TGTGCCAGCAGCTTGGCCCCGGGGGGTAACTACGAGCAGTACTTC
TRBV9	NA	TRBD1	TRBJ2-3	CASSVAGTGAFRTDTQYF	TGTGCCAGCAGCGTAGCTGGGACAGGGGCCTTCCGCACAGATACGCAGTATTTT
TRBV7-2	NA	TRBD2	TRBJ2-1	CASSSRLAGGPYNEQFF	TGTGCCAGCAGCTCCCGACTAGCGGGAGGGCCCTACAATGAGCAGTTCTTC
TRBV5-1	NA	TRBD1	TRBJ2-2	CASSPRGQRNTGELFF	TGCGCCAGCAGCCCCCGGGGACAGCGTAACACCGGGGAGCTGTTTTTT
TRBV2	NA	TRBD1	TRBJ1-5	CASSEEQGARQPQHF	TGTGCCAGCAGTGAAGAACAGGGGGCGCGTCAGCCCCAGCATTTT
TRBV2	NA	TRBD1	TRBJ2-2	CASSGPGQYTGELFF	TGTGCCAGCAGTGGGCCGGGACAGTACACCGGGGAGCTGTTTTTT
TRBV6-1	NA	TRBD1	TRBJ1-1	CASTQRSQGRRAFF	TGTGCCAGCACCCAACGTTCACAGGGGCGGAGAGCTTTCTTT
TRBV6-5	NA	NA	TRBJ1-1	CASSGREANTEAFF	TGTGCCAGCAGTGGAAGGGAGGCGAACACTGAAGCTTTCTTT
TRBV30	NA	NA	TRBJ1-2	CAWSPGTRYGYTF	TGTGCCTGGAGTCCCGGGACAAGATATGGCTACACCTTC
TRBV7-9	once	TRBD1	TRBJ1-3	CASRGRDSSGNTIYF	TGTGCCAGCAGAGGCCGGGACAGCTCTGGAAACACCATATATTTT
TRBV15	NA	TRBD1	TRBJ2-1	CATSGGTGSYNEQFF	TGTGCCACCAGCGGCGGGACAGGGTCATACAATGAGCAGTTCTTC
TRBV14	once	TRBD1	TRBJ2-7	CASSQDRTGVGEQYF	TGTGCCAGCAGCCAAGATAGGACAGGGGTGGGCGAGCAGTACTTC
TRBV10-3	NA	TRBD2	TRBJ2-7	CAISESQAGGYF	TGTGCCATCAGTGAGTCGCAGGCGGGAGGGTACTTC
TRBV18	NA	NA	TRBJ2-5	CASSPRAVSLTGEETQYF	TGTGCCAGCTCACCGAGAGCCGTCAGCCTGACAGGAGAAGAGACCCAGTACTTC
TRBV4-2	once	NA	TRBJ2-3	CASSQPVSGADTQYF	TGTGCCAGCAGCCAACCCGTTTCAGGGGCCGATACGCAGTATTTT
TRBV5-8	once	NA	TRBJ2-2	CASSFGHLTGELFF	TGTGCCAGCAGCTTCGGACACCTTACCGGGGAGCTGTTTTTT
TRBV5-4	NA	NA	TRBJ1-1	CASSRTANTEAFF	TGTGCCAGCAGTCGAACAGCGAACACTGAAGCTTTCTTT
TRBV27	NA	NA	TRBJ2-5	CASRPNYSQETQYF	TGTGCCAGCAGGCCGAATTACTCCCAAGAGACCCAGTACTTC
TRBV4-1	NA	NA	TRBJ2-3	CASSQVLETDTQYF	TGCGCCAGCAGCCAAGTTCTTGAGACAGATACGCAGTATTTT
TRBV28	NA	TRBD2	TRBJ2-5	CASSLNPWTSGSFGTQYF	TGTGCCAGCAGTTTAAATCCCTGGACTAGCGGGAGTTTCGGGACCCAGTACTTC
TRBV10-1	NA	TRBD1	TRBJ1-5	CASIQRWDREQPQHF	TGCGCCAGCATCCAAAGGTGGGACAGGGAACAGCCCCAGCATTTT
TRBV5-1	NA	TRBD1	TRBJ2-5	CASSQGTAGEETQYF	TGCGCCAGCAGCCAGGGGACAGCCGGGGAAGAGACCCAGTACTTC
TRBV23-1	NA	TRBD1	TRBJ2-5	CASSQTRGRGQETQYF	TGCGCCAGCAGTCAAACCAGGGGGCGAGGCCAAGAGACCCAGTACTTC
TRBV7-6	NA	NA	TRBJ2-3	CASSLAPGTDTQYF	TGTGCCAGCAGCTTAGCCCCAGGGACAGATACGCAGTATTTT
TRBV18	NA	TRBD2	TRBJ2-1	CASSPRGGGEQFF	TGTGCCAGCTCACCCCGGGGCGGGGGGGAGCAGTTCTTC
TRBV5-4	NA	NA	TRBJ2-5	CASSLASRQETQYF	TGTGCCAGCAGCTTGGCCTCGAGGCAAGAGACCCAGTACTTC
TRBV7-6	NA	TRBD2	TRBJ2-5	CASSLGSGGAQETQYF	TGTGCCAGCAGCTTAGGGAGCGGGGGGGCCCAAGAGACCCAGTACTTC
TRBV29-1	NA	TRBD2	TRBJ2-7	CSVRTSGSYEQYF	TGCAGCGTTAGAACTAGCGGGTCCTACGAGCAGTACTTC